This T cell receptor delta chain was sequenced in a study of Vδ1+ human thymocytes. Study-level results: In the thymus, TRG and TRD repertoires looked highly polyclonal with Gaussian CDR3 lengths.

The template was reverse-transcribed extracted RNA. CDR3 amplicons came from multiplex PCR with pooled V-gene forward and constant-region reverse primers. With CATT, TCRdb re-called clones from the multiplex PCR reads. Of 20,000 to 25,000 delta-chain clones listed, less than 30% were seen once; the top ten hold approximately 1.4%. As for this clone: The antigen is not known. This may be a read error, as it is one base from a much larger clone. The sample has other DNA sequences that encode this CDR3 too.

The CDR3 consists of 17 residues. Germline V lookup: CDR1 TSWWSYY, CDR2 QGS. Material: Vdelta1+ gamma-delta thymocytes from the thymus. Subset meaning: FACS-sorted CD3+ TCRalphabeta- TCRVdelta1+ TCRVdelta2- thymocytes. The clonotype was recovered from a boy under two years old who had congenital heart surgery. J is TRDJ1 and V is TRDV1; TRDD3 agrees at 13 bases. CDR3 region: CALGESPFNWGIRKLIF. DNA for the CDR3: TGCGCTCTTGGGGAATCGCCCTTCAACTGGGGGATACGGAAACTCATCTTT.